This T cell receptor (beta chain) was sequenced for a study of blood T cell repertoires in COVID-19. About the research overall: Material from acute and convalescent COVID-19 was sourced from the United States, Italy and Spain. PBMCs, B-cell-depleted T cells, or T cells were the source of the cDNA or gDNA that made up the material.

Assay: immunoSEQ multiplex PCR; the TCRdb copy retains only in-frame clones and omits some. The sample holds approximately 44,000 clones, about four fifths seen once. The sample comprised peripheral blood. This clonotype originated in a human donor in a cohort sampled during active COVID-19.

The CDR3 here is CASSEYRESNQPQHF. DNA of the CDR3: TGCGCCAGCAGTGAGTACAGGGAAAGCAATCAGCCCCAGCATTTT. J is TRBJ1-5 and V is TRBV10-1; TRBD1 is a possible D gene (6 bases). CDR1 WNHNN and CDR2 SYGVQD come from the germline V gene (reference sequence). The V and J ends lost 1 base and 1 base respectively, with 8 bases between them. CDR3 length: 15 amino acids.